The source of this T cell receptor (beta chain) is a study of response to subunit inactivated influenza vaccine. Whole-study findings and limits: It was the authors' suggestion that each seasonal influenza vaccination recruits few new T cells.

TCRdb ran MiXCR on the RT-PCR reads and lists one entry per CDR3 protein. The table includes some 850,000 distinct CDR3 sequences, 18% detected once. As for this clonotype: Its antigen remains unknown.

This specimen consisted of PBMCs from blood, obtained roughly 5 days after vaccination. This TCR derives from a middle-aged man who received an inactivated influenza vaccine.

The CDR3 bases are TGTGCCAGCAGTCCGAATCGGGACAGCGTCTACAATGAGCAGTTCTTC. Amino acid sequence: CASSPNRDSVYNEQFF. This chain links TRBV28 with TRBJ2-1, with 7 bases that match TRBD1. The CDR3 has 16 residues. The germline V gene encodes CDR1 MDHEN and CDR2 SYDVKM. The junction had 10 bases not matched to a gene; V was cut back by 5 bases and J by 3 bases.